The 15 T cell receptor beta chains below all came from one sample that was sequenced in a study of early T cells in non-severe SARS-CoV-2 infection. Using its own MiXCR run on the 5' RACE reads, TCRdb lists one record per CDR3 protein. The sample lists approximately 99,000 distinct CDR3 sequences; about 12% were seen once. The sequencing sample was made of whole blood. These TCRs come from an adult who was a healthcare worker with PCR-confirmed SARS-CoV-2 infection or an uninfected control (not recorded which).

The V and J genes are TRBV3-1 and TRBJ2-1; 14 bases are a match to TRBD2. Trimming cost V 3 bases and J 5 bases; bases outside gene matches: 6. The CDR3 is 17 amino acids. The V gene's germline CDR1 is LGHDT and CDR2 YNNKEL (reference sequence). CDR3 loop: CASSQGGLAGAHNEQFF. CDR3 coding DNA: TGTGCCAGCAGCCAGGGGGGACTAGCGGGAGCACACAATGAGCAGTTCTTC.

In this sample, this clonotype turned up many times. Its ends do not fully match the called genes, so a read error is possible. The rearrangement joins TRBV7-7 to TRBJ2-2; possible D gene TRBD2, 5 bases. CDR1 is SSHAT, CDR2 FNYEAQ, per germline (reference sequence). The CDR3 runs to 13 residues. The CDR3 here is CASSLASGGELFF. The DNA of the CDR3 is TGTGCTAGCAGCTTAGCGAGCGGCGGGGAGCTGTTTTTT.

This clonotype showed up just once. V is TRBV5-4 and J is TRBJ2-2, with 8 bases fitting TRBD1. The CDR3 totals 15 residues. Germline V gene sequence: CDR1 SGHNT, CDR2 YYREEE (reference sequence). Trimming took 0 bases from V and 6 from J; bases not matched to a gene: 4. The CDR3 loop reads CASSLGTGMAGELFF. The CDR3 DNA sequence: TGTGCCAGCAGCTTGGGGACAGGGATGGCCGGGGAGCTGTTTTTT.

The chain links TRBV7-2 to TRBJ2-7; the D gene is possibly TRBD2 (6 bases). This CDR3 is built from 14 residues. V was pared by 5 bases and J by 4 bases, with 15 bases between. Germline-derived CDR1 and CDR2 are SGHTA and FQGNSA. The CDR3 spells CASSPSGSPYEQYF. The CDR3 region has the DNA TGTGCCAGCAGCCCCAGCGGGTCGCCATACGAGCAGTACTTC.

The chain uses TRBV11-2 and TRBJ1-3, with D perhaps matching TRBD1 (6 bases). This CDR3 comprises 15 residues. V was trimmed by 0 bases and J by 4 bases, leaving 10 bases between them. CDR1 and CDR2 (germline): SGHAT, FQNNGV. The CDR3 loop is CASSLDGGRGNTIYF. CDR3 DNA sequence: TGTGCCAGCAGCTTAGATGGGGGGCGAGGAAACACCATATATTTT.

This clonotype has at least ten counts. The gene calls are TRBV2 and TRBJ1-1; a possible D gene is TRBD1 (6 bases). Germline V gives CDR1 SNHLY, CDR2 FYNNEI. The ends were cut back, 2 bases at V and 4 bases at J, with 14 bases in the middle. The CDR3 extends over 15 amino acids. The CDR3 here is CASSENRGASTEAFF. In DNA, the CDR3 is TGTGCCAGCAGTGAAAACCGGGGGGCGAGCACTGAAGCTTTCTTT.

This clonotype has a count of ten or more. The chain recombines TRBV11-2 with TRBJ2-1; 15 nucleotides line up with TRBD2. Looked up from germline, CDR1 is SGHAT and CDR2 is FQNNGV. The CDR3 is 17 amino acids. The J segment lost 5 bases and the V segment lost 5 bases, leaving 7 bases of the junction unmatched. The CDR3 sequence is CASSPRTSGRVNNEQFF. CDR3 coding DNA: TGTGCCAGCAGCCCACGGACTAGCGGGAGGGTAAACAATGAGCAGTTCTTC.

This clonotype was seen at least ten times. This chain connects TRBV5-1 to TRBJ2-7; 8 nucleotides match TRBD1. The CDR3 runs to 15 residues. Germline loops: CDR1 SGHRS, CDR2 YFSETQ. Trimming took 4 bases from V and 3 from J; bases not matched to a gene: 9. The CDR3 reads CASSGGTGPHYEQYF. The CDR3 region has the DNA TGCGCCAGCAGCGGGGGGACAGGCCCTCACTACGAGCAGTACTTC.

This clonotype occurred many times. The gene calls are TRBV30 and TRBJ1-1; D is possibly TRBD1 (5 bases). CDR1 is GTSNPN, CDR2 SVGIG, per germline (reference sequence). Trimming took 3 bases from V and 4 from J, leaving 18 bases between them. There are 15 residues in the CDR3. Here the CDR3 DNA reads TGTGCCTGGAGCGGGTCGAAGACGGGGGGCACTGAAGCTTTCTTT. It yields the protein CAWSGSKTGGTEAFF.

Only a few counts were recorded for this clonotype. V and J are TRBV5-6 and TRBJ2-3; 7 nucleotides match TRBD1. J lost 5 bases, V lost 4 bases, and 10 bases had no gene match. CDR1 SGHDT and CDR2 YYEEEE come from the germline V gene. The CDR3 is 15 amino acids. CDR3 nucleotides: TGTGCCAGCAGCCCCCAGACAGGGTTCGTAGATACGCAGTATTTT. It translates to CASSPQTGFVDTQYF.

V gene TRBV20-1 combines with J gene TRBJ2-5, with a possible D match to TRBD1 (5 bases). Germline V gene sequence: CDR1 DFQATT, CDR2 SNEGSKA (reference sequence). The length of the CDR3 is 12 residues. Trimming took off 3 bases at V and 3 bases at J, with 8 bases between the two ends. This CDR3 is CSASAREETQYF. CDR3 coding DNA: TGCAGTGCTAGTGCCAGGGAAGAGACCCAGTACTTC.

This clonotype has more than one count but fewer than ten. This rearrangement joins TRBV21-1 to TRBJ2-2; no DNA check was done on the table's D call, TRBD1. TRBV21-1 is deemed a pseudogene. This CDR3 is 15 amino acids long. The CDR3 sequence: CASSPRAGFTGELFF. CDR3 nucleotides: TGTGCCAGCAGCCCCCGCGCAGGGTTTACCGGGGAGCTGTTTTTT.

This clonotype was seen just once. The CDR3 loop is CASTTPWDLANTGELFF. The CDR3 DNA reads as TGTGCCAGCACAACCCCTTGGGACTTGGCGAACACCGGGGAGCTGTTTTTT. This rearrangement joins TRBV6-2 or TRBV6-3 to TRBJ2-2; a weak D match, TRBD2 (6 bases). Germline assignment: CDR1 MNHEY and CDR2 SVGEGT. This CDR3 comprises 17 residues. Between the trimmed V and J ends, which lost 7 bases and 0 bases, there was a span of 18 bases.

A few counts support this clonotype. This chain connects TRBV12-3 or TRBV12-4 to TRBJ1-5; D remains unclear. Trimming took 6 bases from V and 6 from J, leaving 15 bases between them. The CDR3 consists of 14 residues. The CDR3 here is CASRGEPPSQPQHF. Written as DNA, the CDR3 is TGTGCCAGCAGAGGCGAGCCACCCAGTCAGCCCCAGCATTTT.

The chain employs TRBV28 and TRBJ2-7; TRBD1 agrees at 8 bases. The J segment lost 7 bases and the V segment lost 6 bases, leaving 5 bases of the junction unmatched. Germline-derived CDR1 and CDR2 are MDHEN and SYDVKM. This CDR3 spans 12 amino acids. This CDR3 is CASSSGGREQYF. CDR3 coding DNA: TGTGCCAGCAGCTCAGGGGGCAGAGAGCAGTACTTC.